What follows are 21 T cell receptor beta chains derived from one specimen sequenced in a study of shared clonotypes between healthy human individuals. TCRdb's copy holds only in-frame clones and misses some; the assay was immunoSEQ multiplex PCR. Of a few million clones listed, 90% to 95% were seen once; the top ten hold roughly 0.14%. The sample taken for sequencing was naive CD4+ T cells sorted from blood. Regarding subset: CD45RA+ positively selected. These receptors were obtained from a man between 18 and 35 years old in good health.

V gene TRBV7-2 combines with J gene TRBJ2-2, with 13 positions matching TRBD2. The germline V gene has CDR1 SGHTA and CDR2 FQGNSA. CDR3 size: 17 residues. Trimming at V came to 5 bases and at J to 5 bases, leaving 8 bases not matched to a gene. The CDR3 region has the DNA TGTGCCAGCAGCCGCCGGACTAGCGGGAGTCATACCGGGGAGCTGTTTTTT. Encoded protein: CASSRRTSGSHTGELFF.

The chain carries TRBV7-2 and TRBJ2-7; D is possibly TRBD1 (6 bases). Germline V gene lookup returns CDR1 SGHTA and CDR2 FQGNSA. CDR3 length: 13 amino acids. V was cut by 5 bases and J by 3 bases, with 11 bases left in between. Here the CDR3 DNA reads TGTGCCAGCAGCCAAAGACAGGTCTACGAGCAGTACTTC. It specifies CASSQRQVYEQYF.

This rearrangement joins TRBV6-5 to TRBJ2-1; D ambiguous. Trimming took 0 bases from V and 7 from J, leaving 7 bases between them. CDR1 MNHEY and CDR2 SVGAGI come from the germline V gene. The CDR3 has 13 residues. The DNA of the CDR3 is TGTGCCAGCAGTTACTCGAACCAGAATGAGCAGTTCTTC. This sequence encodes CASSYSNQNEQFF.

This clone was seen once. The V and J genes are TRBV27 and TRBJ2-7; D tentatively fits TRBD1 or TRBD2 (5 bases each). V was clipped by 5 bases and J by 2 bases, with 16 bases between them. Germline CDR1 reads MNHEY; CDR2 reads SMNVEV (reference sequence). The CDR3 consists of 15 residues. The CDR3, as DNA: TGTGCCAGCAGTCCCCGGGGCAGGGAAACCTACGAGCAGTACTTC. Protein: CASSPRGRETYEQYF.

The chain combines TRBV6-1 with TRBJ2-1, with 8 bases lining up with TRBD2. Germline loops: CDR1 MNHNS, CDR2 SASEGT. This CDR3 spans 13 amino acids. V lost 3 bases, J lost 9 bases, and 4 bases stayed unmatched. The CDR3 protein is CASSEGLGFEQFF. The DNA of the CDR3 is TGTGCCAGCAGTGAGGGACTAGGTTTTGAGCAGTTCTTC.

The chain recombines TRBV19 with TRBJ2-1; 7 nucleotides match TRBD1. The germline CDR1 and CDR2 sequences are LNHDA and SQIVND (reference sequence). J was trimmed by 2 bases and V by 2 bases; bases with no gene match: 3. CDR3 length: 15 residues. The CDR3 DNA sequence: TGTGCCAGTAGTATAAGGGACAGCACCTACAATGAGCAGTTCTTC. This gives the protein CASSIRDSTYNEQFF.

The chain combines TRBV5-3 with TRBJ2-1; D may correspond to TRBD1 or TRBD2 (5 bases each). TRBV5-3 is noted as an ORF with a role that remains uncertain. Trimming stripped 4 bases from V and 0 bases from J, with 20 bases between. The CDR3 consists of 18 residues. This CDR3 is CARSPPKRKGSSYNEQFF. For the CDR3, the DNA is TGTGCCAGAAGCCCGCCTAAACGTAAGGGGAGCTCCTACAATGAGCAGTTCTTC.

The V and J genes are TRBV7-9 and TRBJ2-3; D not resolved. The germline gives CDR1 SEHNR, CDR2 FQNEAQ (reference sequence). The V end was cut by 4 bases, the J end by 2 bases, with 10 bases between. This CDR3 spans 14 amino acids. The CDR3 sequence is CASSSQSDTDTQYF. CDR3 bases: TGTGCCAGCAGCTCTCAGTCGGACACAGATACGCAGTATTTT.

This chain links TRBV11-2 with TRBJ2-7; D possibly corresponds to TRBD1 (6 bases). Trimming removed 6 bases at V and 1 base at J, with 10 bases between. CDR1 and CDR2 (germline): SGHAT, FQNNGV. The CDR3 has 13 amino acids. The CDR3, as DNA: TGTGCCAGCAGGCACAGGGTATCCTACGAGCAGTACTTC. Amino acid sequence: CASRHRVSYEQYF.

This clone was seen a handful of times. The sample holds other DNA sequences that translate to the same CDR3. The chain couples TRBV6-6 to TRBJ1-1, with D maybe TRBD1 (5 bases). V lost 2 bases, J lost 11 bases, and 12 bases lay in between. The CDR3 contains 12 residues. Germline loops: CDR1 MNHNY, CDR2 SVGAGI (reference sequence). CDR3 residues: CASSYEGRQAFF. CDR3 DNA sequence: TGTGCCAGCAGTTACGAGGGGCGTCAGGCTTTCTTT.

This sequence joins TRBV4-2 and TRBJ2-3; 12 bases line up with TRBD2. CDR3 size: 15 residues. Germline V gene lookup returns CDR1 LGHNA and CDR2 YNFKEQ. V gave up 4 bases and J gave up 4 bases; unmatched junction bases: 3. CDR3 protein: CASSPLAGGPDTQYF. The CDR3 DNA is TGTGCCAGCAGCCCCCTAGCGGGGGGGCCAGATACGCAGTATTTT.

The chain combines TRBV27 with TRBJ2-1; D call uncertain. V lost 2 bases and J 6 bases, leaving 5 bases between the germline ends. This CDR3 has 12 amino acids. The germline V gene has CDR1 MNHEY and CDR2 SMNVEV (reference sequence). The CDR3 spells CASSLIGNEQFF. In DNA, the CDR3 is TGTGCCAGCAGTTTAATTGGCAATGAGCAGTTCTTC.

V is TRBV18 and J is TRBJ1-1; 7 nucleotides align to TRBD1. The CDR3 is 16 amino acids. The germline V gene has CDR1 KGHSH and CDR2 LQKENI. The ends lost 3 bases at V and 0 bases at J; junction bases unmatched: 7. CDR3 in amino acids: CASSPEGQYVNTEAFF. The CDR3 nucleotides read TGTGCCAGCTCACCTGAGGGACAGTATGTGAACACTGAAGCTTTCTTT.

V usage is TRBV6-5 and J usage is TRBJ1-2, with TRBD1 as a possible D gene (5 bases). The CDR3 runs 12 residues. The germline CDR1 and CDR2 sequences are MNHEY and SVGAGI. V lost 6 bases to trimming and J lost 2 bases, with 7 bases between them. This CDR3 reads CASSRTNYGYTF. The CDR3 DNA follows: TGTGCCAGCAGCCGGACAAACTATGGCTACACCTTC.

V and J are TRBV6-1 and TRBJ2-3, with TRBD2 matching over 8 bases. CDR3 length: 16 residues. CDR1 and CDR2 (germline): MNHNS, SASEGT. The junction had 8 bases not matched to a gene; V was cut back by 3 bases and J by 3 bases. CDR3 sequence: CASSDRAGEGTDTQYF. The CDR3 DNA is TGTGCCAGCAGTGATCGAGCGGGAGAGGGGACAGATACGCAGTATTTT.

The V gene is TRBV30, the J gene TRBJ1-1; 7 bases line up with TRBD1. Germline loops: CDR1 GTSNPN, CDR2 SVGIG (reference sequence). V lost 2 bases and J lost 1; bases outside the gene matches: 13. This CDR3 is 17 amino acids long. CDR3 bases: TGTGCCTGGAGTCCCGGCGGTCTGGGACAGAAGAACACTGAAGCTTTCTTT. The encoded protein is CAWSPGGLGQKNTEAFF.

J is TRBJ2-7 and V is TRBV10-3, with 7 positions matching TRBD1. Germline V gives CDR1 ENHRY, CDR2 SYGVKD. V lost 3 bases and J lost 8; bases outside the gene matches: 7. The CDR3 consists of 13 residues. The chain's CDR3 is CAISEPGTAKQYF. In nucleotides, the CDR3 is TGTGCCATCAGTGAACCCGGGACAGCAAAGCAGTACTTC.

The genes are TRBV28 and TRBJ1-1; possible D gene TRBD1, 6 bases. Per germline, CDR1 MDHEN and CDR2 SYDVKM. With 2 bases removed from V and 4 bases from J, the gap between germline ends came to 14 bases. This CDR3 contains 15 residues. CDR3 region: CASSLVRGARTEAFF. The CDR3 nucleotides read TGTGCCAGCAGTTTAGTTCGGGGGGCGCGCACTGAAGCTTTCTTT. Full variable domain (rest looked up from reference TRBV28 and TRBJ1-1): DVKVTQSSRYLVKRTGEKVFLECVQDMDHENMFWYRQDPGLGLRLIYFSYDVKMKEKGDIPEGYSVSREKKERFSLILESASTNQTSMYLCASSLVRGARTEAFFGQGTRLTVV.

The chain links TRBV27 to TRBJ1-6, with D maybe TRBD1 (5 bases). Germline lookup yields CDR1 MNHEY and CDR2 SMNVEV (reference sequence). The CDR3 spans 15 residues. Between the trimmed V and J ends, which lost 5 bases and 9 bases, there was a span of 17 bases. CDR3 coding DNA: TGTGCCAGCAGTCCGTCCTGGGGGGTGGGTTCACCCCTCCACTTT. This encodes CASSPSWGVGSPLHF.

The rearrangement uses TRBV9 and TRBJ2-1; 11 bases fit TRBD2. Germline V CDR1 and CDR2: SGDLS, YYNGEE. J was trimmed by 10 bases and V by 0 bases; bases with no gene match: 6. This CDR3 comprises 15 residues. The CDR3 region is CASSVDRLAGGEQFF. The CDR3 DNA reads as TGTGCCAGCAGCGTAGACAGGCTAGCGGGAGGCGAGCAGTTCTTC.

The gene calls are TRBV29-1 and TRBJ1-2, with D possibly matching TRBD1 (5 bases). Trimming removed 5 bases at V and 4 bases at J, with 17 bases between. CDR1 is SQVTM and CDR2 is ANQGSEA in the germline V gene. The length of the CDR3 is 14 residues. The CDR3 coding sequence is TGCAGCGTTTCCTCCGGGACGGAGCTCTATGGCTACACCTTC. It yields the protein CSVSSGTELYGYTF.